This T cell receptor beta chain comes out of a study of blood T cell repertoires in COVID-19 (TCRdb year 2020). For context, the study as a whole: Samples from collaborators originated in the United States, Italy and Spain and spanned both the acute and convalescent phases of COVID-19. The prospective study material was composed of cDNA or gDNA derived from T cells, B-cell-depleted T cells, or PBMCs. Subjects who had been exposed to COVID-19, were actively infected with it, or had recovered from it provided the deeply sampled blood TCRbeta repertoires that made up the dataset. A freely available public database, intended as a resource for researchers studying the immune response to SARS-CoV-2, is where the repertoires were released. Samples came from the ongoing ImmuneRACE study (first 160 participants) plus 1,254 subjects from 6 global collaborators. The sample metadata nearly always contained a de-identified subject ID, COVID-19 status, age in years and sex. Where available, HLA class I and class II types were obtained from metadata supplied by the sample provider rather than from assay-based typing. What the study reported, not specific to this receptor: How much clinical and demographic metadata was included differed by source and by participant, and the metadata was provided uncurated.

CDR1 and CDR2, looked up from the germline V gene, are SGHVS and FQNEAQ. The CDR3 goes from the cysteine to the phenylalanine over 13 residues. Here the CDR3 DNA is all that survives: 39 bases in frame from base 1. The V end loses 3 bases and the J end loses 5 bases, and a stretch of 10 bases separates them. TCRbeta CDR3 regions were amplified from genomic DNA using the immunoSEQ Assay, a bias-controlled multiplex PCR. Under the source paper's analysis protocol: The number of nucleated cells in each sample was estimated by amplification of reference gene primers within the assay. Sequence reads were collapsed and filtered to measure the absolute abundance of every unique TCRbeta CDR3 rearrangement. For each sample, productive Simpson clonality was calculated as the square root of Simpson's diversity index across productive rearrangements. Imported from immuneACCESS, the table was reduced by TCRdb to in-frame sequences with V and J called. These copies leave out some clones; in studies compared against another copy, an unresolved V gene accounts for under half, and the cause of the remainder is not known. V, J and clone size derive from that table, while D and trimming were established from the DNA sequence. Here the sample has 300,000 to 350,000 clones; approximately 88% occur a single time. Of the sample, 1.5% to 2% is held by the ten largest clones.

In Seattle, one collaborating source enrolled patients while the infection was active and tracked those patients longitudinally over the course of disease. Each collaborating institution followed its own protocols to collect whole blood in K2EDTA tubes. For TCRbeta analysis, collaborator samples were shipped as frozen whole blood, as isolated PBMCs, or as DNA extracted from either sample type. This clone was observed a single time. The specificity of this receptor is unknown. Nothing much larger sits one base from this clone, and base qualities are not available. The specimen was peripheral blood. The chain was built from TRBV7-8 and TRBJ1-1, with the D gene too uncertain to name. This TCR was recovered from a woman aged 25 to 39 with COVID-19, enrolled during active disease. The CDR3 has the sequence CASSLGRPTEAFF. The sequenced DNA is TGTGCCAGCAGCTTGGGCAGGCCAACTGAAGCTTTCTTT.